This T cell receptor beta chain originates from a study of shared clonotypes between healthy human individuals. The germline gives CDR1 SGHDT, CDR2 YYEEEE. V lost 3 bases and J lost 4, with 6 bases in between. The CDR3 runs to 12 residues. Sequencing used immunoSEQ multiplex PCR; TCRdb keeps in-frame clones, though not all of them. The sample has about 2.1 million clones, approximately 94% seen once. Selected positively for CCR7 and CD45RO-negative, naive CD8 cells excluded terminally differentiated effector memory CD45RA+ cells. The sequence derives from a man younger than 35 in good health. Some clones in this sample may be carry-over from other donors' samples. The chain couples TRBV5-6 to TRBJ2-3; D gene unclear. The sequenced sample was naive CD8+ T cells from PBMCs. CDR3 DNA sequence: TGTGCCAGCAGCTCTTGGTCAGATACGCAGTATTTT. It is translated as CASSSWSDTQYF.